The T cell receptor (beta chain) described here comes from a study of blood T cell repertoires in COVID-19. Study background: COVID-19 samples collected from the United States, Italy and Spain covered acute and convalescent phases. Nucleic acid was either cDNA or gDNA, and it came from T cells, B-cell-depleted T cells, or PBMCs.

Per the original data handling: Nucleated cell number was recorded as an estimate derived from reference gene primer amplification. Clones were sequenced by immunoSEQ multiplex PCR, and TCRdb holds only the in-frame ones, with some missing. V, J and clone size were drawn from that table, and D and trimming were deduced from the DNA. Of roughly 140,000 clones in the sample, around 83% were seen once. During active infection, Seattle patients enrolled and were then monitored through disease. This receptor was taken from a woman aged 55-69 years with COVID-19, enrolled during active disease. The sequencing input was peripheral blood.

The CDR3 DNA is TGTGCCAGCAGCCAAAGAGAACGTCCTGAAGCTTTCTTT. Translated: CASSQRERPEAFF. This rearrangement joins TRBV3-1 (or the pseudogene TRBV3-2) to TRBJ1-1; D is uncertain. The V end was cut by 2 bases, the J end by 6 bases, with 10 bases between. The CDR3 loop spans 13 amino acids. Germline V CDR1 and CDR2: LGHDT, YNNKEL (reference sequence).